Listed below are T cell receptor beta chains from one sample, sequenced in a study of PD-1 blockade in mismatch repair-deficient tumors. Here immunoSEQ multiplex PCR was the method, and the copy in TCRdb shows in-frame clones only, minus some. The sample has roughly 80,000 clones, 65% to 85% seen once. The sample was peripheral blood, taken 12 weeks after starting pembrolizumab. The receptor source for this set is an adult with mismatch repair-deficient cancer. Both conserved end residues are part of each CDR3. The D gene is left open where the match is weak. Where a row states a size, it is once, few, many or the class of an expanded clone; other rows omit it.

cdr3_nt cdr3_aa v_call d_call j_call clone_size
TGTGCCAGCAGCTCCGAAAGACTAGTGGGCTCCTACAATGAGCAGTTCTTC CASSSERLVGSYNEQFF TRBV7-8 NA TRBJ2-1 NA
TGTGCCAGCAGCGCGCGGGGCCAAGAGACCCAGTACTTC CASSARGQETQYF TRBV7-9 NA TRBJ2-5 once
TGTGCCAGCAGGGAAGACTTAACGGGAAACACCATATATTTT CASREDLTGNTIYF TRBV6-1 NA TRBJ1-3 few
TGTGCCAGCAGCTTATTTGGCATTGTGGGGCTAGCGGGGTCCTACGAGCAGTACTTC CASSLFGIVGLAGSYEQYF TRBV11-2 TRBD2 TRBJ2-7 NA
TGTGCCAGCAGTCCGGACAGGGAATTGGCTTGGCAGTACTTC CASSPDRELAWQYF TRBV7-9 TRBD1 TRBJ2-5 NA
TGTGCCAGCAGCGTAGCCCCCCGGGCCAGCTCCTACGAGCAGTACTTC CASSVAPRASSYEQYF TRBV9 NA TRBJ2-7 NA
TGTGCCAGCAGCCCCGGCGGGGTCTACGAGCAGTACTTC CASSPGGVYEQYF TRBV6-5 NA TRBJ2-7 few
TGTGCCAGCAGTGACTTTGGAGGTTTCGAACAGCCCCAGCATTTT CASSDFGGFEQPQHF TRBV6-1 NA TRBJ1-5 few
TGTGCCAGCAGTGAAAACAGGGTCGTAAGCAATCAGCCCCAGCATTTT CASSENRVVSNQPQHF TRBV6-1 NA TRBJ1-5 NA
TGTGCCTGGATTCCACAGGGGAGGGACACTGAAGCTTTCTTT CAWIPQGRDTEAFF TRBV30 TRBD1 TRBJ1-1 NA
TGTGCCAGCAGCTTGGGTGGGGACGGGCGAGCTTTCTTT CASSLGGDGRAFF TRBV5-6 NA TRBJ1-1 few
TGTGCCAGCAGCTCGTCAGTCATGCAGGCCGGTGGCTACACCTTC CASSSSVMQAGGYTF TRBV7-9 NA TRBJ1-2 few
TGCGCCAGCAGCCAACCTTATGTTAATGAGCAGTTCTTC CASSQPYVNEQFF TRBV4-1 NA TRBJ2-1 NA
TGCAGTGCGGAGGTCCAAGAGACCCAGTACTTC CSAEVQETQYF TRBV20-1 NA TRBJ2-5 once
TGTGCCAGCAGCTTAGATCTGGGGACCTACAATGAGCAGTTCTTC CASSLDLGTYNEQFF TRBV11-2 NA TRBJ2-1 NA
TGTGCCAGCAGCAAACCGGGACAGGGGGCGTACGAGCAGTACTTC CASSKPGQGAYEQYF TRBV21-1 NA TRBJ2-7 NA
TGCAGCGCATGGGACAGGGCAATGAACACTGAAGCTTTCTTT CSAWDRAMNTEAFF TRBV29-1 TRBD1 TRBJ1-1 NA
TGTGCCTGGAGTAAGGGTTCTTACTCTGGAAACACCATATATTTT CAWSKGSYSGNTIYF TRBV30 NA TRBJ1-3 NA